This T cell receptor (beta chain) was identified during a study of metastatic and nonmetastatic thyroid tumors. Study details: Across blood and tumor or nodule tissue, repertoires from malignant and benign thyroid patients were compared with one another. General study points: According to reports, the diversity of TCR beta was significantly higher in malignant thyroid tumors than in benign nodules, and this held in both blood and tumor samples.

No patient had received any treatment before thyroid surgery. This clone was counted at least ten times. Its antigen is undetermined. MiXCR re-clonotyped the PCR reads for TCRdb. In the table there are 13,000 or so clones, around a quarter of which are singletons. V lost 6 bases and J lost 1, with 7 bases in between. This CDR3 has 13 residues. CDR1 is LNHDA and CDR2 is SQIVND in the germline V gene (reference sequence). The chain combines TRBV19 with TRBJ2-4, with D hard to call. This clonotype was obtained from a female donor with papillary thyroid cancer or a benign thyroid nodule (not recorded which). Some clones in this sample may be carry-over from other donors' samples. Specimen: tumor tissue. In nucleotides, the CDR3 is TGTGCCAGTAGAACGCTGGCCAAAAACATTCAGTACTTC. It codes for CASRTLAKNIQYF.